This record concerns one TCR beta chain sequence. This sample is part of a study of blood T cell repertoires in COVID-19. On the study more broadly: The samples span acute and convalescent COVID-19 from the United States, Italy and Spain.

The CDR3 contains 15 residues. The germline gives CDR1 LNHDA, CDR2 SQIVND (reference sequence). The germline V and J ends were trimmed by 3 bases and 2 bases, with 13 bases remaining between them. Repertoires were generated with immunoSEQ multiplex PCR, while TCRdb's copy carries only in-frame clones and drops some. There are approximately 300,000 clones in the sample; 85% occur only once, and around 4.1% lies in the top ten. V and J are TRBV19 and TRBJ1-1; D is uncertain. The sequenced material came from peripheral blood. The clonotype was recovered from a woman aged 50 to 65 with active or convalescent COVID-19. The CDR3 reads CASSIAATDNTEAFF. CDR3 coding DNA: TGTGCCAGTAGTATCGCGGCGACCGATAACACTGAAGCTTTCTTT.